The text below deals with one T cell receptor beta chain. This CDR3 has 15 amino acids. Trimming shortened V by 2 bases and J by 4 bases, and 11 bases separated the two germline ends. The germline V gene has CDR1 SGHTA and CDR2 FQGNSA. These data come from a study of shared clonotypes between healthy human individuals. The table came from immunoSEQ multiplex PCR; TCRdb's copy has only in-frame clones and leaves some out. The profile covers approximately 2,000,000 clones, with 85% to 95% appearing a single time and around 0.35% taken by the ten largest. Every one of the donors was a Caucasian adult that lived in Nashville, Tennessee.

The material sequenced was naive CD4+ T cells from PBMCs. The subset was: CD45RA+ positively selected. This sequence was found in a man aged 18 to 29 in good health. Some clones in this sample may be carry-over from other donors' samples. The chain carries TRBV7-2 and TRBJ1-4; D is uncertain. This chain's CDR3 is CASSLLRQVNEKLFF. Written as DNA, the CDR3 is TGTGCCAGCAGCTTACTTCGGCAGGTTAATGAAAAACTGTTTTTT.